This entry lists 18 T cell receptor beta chains sequenced from one sample in a study of blood T cell repertoires in COVID-19. Sequencing used immunoSEQ multiplex PCR; TCRdb keeps in-frame clones, though not all of them. Counted here are more than 200,000 clones, about 79% occurring once; the ten biggest clones make up nearly 9%. Sequencing used peripheral blood. These receptors came from an elderly man with acute or convalescent COVID-19.

The genes are TRBV10-3 and TRBJ2-3; the D gene is possibly TRBD2 (6 bases). The CDR3 is 17 amino acids. Germline V gives CDR1 ENHRY, CDR2 SYGVKD. Trimming shortened V by 1 base and J by 6 bases, and 20 bases separated the two germline ends. The CDR3 bases are TGTGCCATCAGTGAGTTCCCCCGGGACTTTGGGACGGATACGCAGTATTTT. It yields the protein CAISEFPRDFGTDTQYF.

The rearrangement uses TRBV19 and TRBJ1-5; possibly TRBD1 for D (5 bases). CDR3 size: 17 residues. CDR1 and CDR2 (germline): LNHDA, SQIVND (reference sequence). The germline V and J ends were trimmed by 6 bases and 0 bases, with 18 bases remaining between them. CDR3 sequence reads: CASSGGLFSLSNQPQHF. The CDR3 region has the DNA TGTGCCAGTAGCGGGGGACTTTTCTCCCTTAGCAATCAGCCCCAGCATTTT.

The V and J genes are TRBV7-9 and TRBJ2-3; D perhaps matches TRBD2 (5 bases). The V end lost 5 bases, the J end lost 1 base, and 13 bases lay between the germline ends. CDR3 size: 15 residues. In germline, CDR1 is SEHNR, CDR2 FQNEAQ (reference sequence). CDR3: CASSPWRAGTDTQYF. The CDR3 DNA is TGTGCCAGCAGCCCTTGGCGGGCGGGCACAGATACGCAGTATTTT.

This clone is a singleton in its sample. The rearrangement links TRBV7-9 to TRBJ2-4; 9 bases agree with TRBD1. The CDR3 contains 12 residues. Germline values: CDR1 SEHNR, CDR2 FQNEAQ (reference sequence). Germline trimming cut 3 bases from V and 9 bases from J; bases unmatched to any gene: 0. This chain's CDR3 is CASSLDRGIQYF. The DNA of the CDR3 is TGTGCCAGCAGCTTGGACAGGGGCATTCAGTACTTC.

This chain uses TRBV2 with TRBJ1-2, with 9 bases matching TRBD1. The CDR3 spans 14 residues. Unmatched junction bases numbered 3, after V lost 3 bases and J lost 4 bases. Per the germline V gene, CDR1 is SNHLY and CDR2 is FYNNEI. This CDR3 is CASSDDRGTYGYTF. CDR3 bases: TGTGCCAGCAGTGACGACAGGGGGACCTATGGCTACACCTTC.

The rearrangement uses TRBV12-1 and TRBJ2-4; TRBD1 is taken as the D call from the table, unchecked against the DNA. TRBV12-1 is a listed pseudogene. This CDR3 is built from 24 residues. This CDR3 reads CASSFIGKTPDRAGSRRAKNIQYF. The DNA of the CDR3 is TGTGCCAGCAGCTTTATCGGCAAGACCCCCGACAGGGCGGGTTCGAGACGGGCCAAAAACATTCAGTACTTC.

V is TRBV27 and J is TRBJ2-2, with 8 bases matching TRBD2. The germline gives CDR1 MNHEY, CDR2 SMNVEV (reference sequence). This CDR3 is built from 16 residues. Trimming at V came to 3 bases and at J to 4 bases, leaving 7 bases not matched to a gene. Written as DNA, the CDR3 is TGTGCCAGCAGTTTCGTTCGGGGGGGCGGCACCGGGGAGCTGTTTTTT. Translating it yields CASSFVRGGGTGELFF.

J is TRBJ2-1 and V is TRBV19; D might be TRBD2 (5 bases). The CDR3 spans 14 residues. Trimming pared 3 bases from V and 7 bases from J, leaving 13 bases between. The germline CDR1 and CDR2 sequences are LNHDA and SQIVND (reference sequence). The CDR3 spells CASSIPAVLNEQFF. The CDR3 nucleotides read TGTGCCAGTAGTATCCCAGCGGTTCTTAATGAGCAGTTCTTC.

CDR3 nucleotide sequence: TGTGCCAGCAGCTTTGGACCCGGGGCCTATAATTCACCCCTCCACTTT. This translates into CASSFGPGAYNSPLHF. The chain combines TRBV7-9 with TRBJ1-6; D uncertain. Trimming removed 3 bases at V and 2 bases at J, with 11 bases between. The CDR3 spans 16 residues. Germline assignment: CDR1 SEHNR and CDR2 FQNEAQ (reference sequence).

This chain connects TRBV19 to TRBJ1-3, with 7 bases aligning to TRBD1. The CDR3 totals 16 residues. CDR1 and CDR2 from the germline V gene are LNHDA and SQIVND (reference sequence). The trim removed 5 bases at V and 2 bases at J, leaving 9 bases unmatched. This CDR3 reads CASSPPGQQAGNTIYF. CDR3 DNA sequence: TGTGCCAGTAGTCCTCCGGGACAGCAAGCTGGAAACACCATATATTTT.

The chain employs TRBV2 and TRBJ2-1; 10 nucleotides match TRBD2. The CDR3 totals 15 residues. Germline V gives CDR1 SNHLY, CDR2 FYNNEI. J lost 6 bases, V lost 6 bases, and 8 bases had no gene match. The CDR3: CASSPRSGGVNEQFF. DNA of the CDR3: TGTGCCAGCAGCCCAAGGAGCGGGGGGGTCAATGAGCAGTTCTTC.

The genes are TRBV11-2 and TRBJ2-7; TRBD1 matches at 8 bases. V was clipped by 7 bases and J by 3 bases; unmatched bases: 8. This CDR3 region has 14 residues. Per the germline V gene, CDR1 is SGHAT and CDR2 is FQNNGV. CDR3 sequence reads: CASTSLTGDYEQYF. The CDR3, as DNA: TGTGCCAGCACCTCTTTGACAGGGGACTACGAGCAGTACTTC.

The chain recombines TRBV3-1 (or the pseudogene TRBV3-2) with TRBJ1-2; the D gene is possibly TRBD1 (6 bases). Germline V lookup: CDR1 LGHDT, CDR2 YNNKEL (reference sequence). There are 15 residues in the CDR3. Trimming left V 4 bases short and J 4 bases short, with 16 bases between. CDR3 sequence (DNA): TGTGCCAGCAGCCTAGGGGGGGCGCAGGGCTATGGCTACACCTTC. Translating gives CASSLGGAQGYGYTF.

The chain joins TRBV27 to TRBJ2-2; TRBD1 matches 11 bases. Germline V lookup: CDR1 MNHEY, CDR2 SMNVEV (reference sequence). The V segment lost 4 bases and the J segment 4 bases; nucleotides outside the gene matches: 11. This CDR3 comprises 18 residues. The CDR3 spells CASSSGTGGSYSTGELFF. The CDR3 bases are TGTGCCAGCAGTTCCGGGACAGGGGGTAGCTACTCCACCGGGGAGCTGTTTTTT.

CDR3 region: CASSISGRGWRLSSYNEQFF. In DNA, the CDR3 is TGTGCCAGTAGTATTAGCGGGAGGGGATGGCGGCTCAGCTCCTACAATGAGCAGTTCTTC. The chain uses TRBV19 and TRBJ2-1, with 11 bases matching TRBD2. V shed 3 bases and J 0 bases; nucleotides not matched to a gene: 13. CDR3 size: 20 residues. Germline CDR1 reads LNHDA; CDR2 reads SQIVND (reference sequence). Complete variable domain (other parts from reference TRBV19 and TRBJ2-1): DGGITQSPKYLFRKEGQNVTLSCEQNLNHDAMYWYRQDPGQGLRLIYYSQIVNDFQKGDIAEGYSVSREKKESFPLTVTSAQKNPTAFYLCASSISGRGWRLSSYNEQFFGPGTRLTVL.

This rearrangement joins TRBV28 to TRBJ2-7; D is possibly TRBD2 (5 bases). Germline V lookup: CDR1 MDHEN, CDR2 SYDVKM. This CDR3 has 16 residues. Deletions cut 5 bases from V and 0 bases from J, with 17 bases between. This chain's CDR3 is CASSILRDPSSYEQYF. Here the CDR3 DNA reads TGTGCCAGCAGTATACTCCGGGATCCGTCCTCCTACGAGCAGTACTTC.

This clone came up a few times. This chain joins TRBV10-1 and TRBJ2-7; perhaps TRBD2 as D (6 bases). The CDR3 spans 15 residues. V lost 0 bases to trimming and J lost 8 bases, with 17 bases between them. Germline CDR1 WNHNN, CDR2 SYGVQD (reference sequence). Here the CDR3 DNA reads TGCGCCAGCAGTGAGTCGGTCGGGACTCGAATGAAGCAGTACTTC. This translates into CASSESVGTRMKQYF.

The chain joins TRBV11-2 to TRBJ2-7, with 8 positions matching TRBD1. CDR1 SGHAT and CDR2 FQNNGV come from the germline V gene. V shed 5 bases, J shed 3 bases, and the junction held 9 bases outside the gene matches. The CDR3 has 15 residues. The CDR3 bases are TGTGCCAGCAGCACTCCCGGGACAGGAGGCTACGAGCAGTACTTC. This sequence encodes CASSTPGTGGYEQYF.